One sample yielded the 26 T cell receptor beta chains listed below, sequenced in a study of blood T cell repertoires in COVID-19 (TCRdb year 2020). The library was prepared using the immunoSEQ multiplex PCR assay. The clones in this table, taken by TCRdb from immuneACCESS, are in-frame only. Not every clone is retained; where verified, under half of the shortfall comes from an unresolved V gene, and the cause of the rest is unknown. The sample table records about 210,000 clones; around 80% of these occur just once. Roughly 12% of the sample comes from the top ten. Sample: peripheral blood. All receptors derive from a middle-aged woman with acute or convalescent COVID-19.

J is TRBJ2-5 and V is TRBV9; 13 bases align to TRBD2. The CDR3 sequence is 15 residues long. Unmatched junction bases numbered 3, after V lost 3 bases and J lost 4 bases. Germline-derived CDR1 and CDR2 are SGDLS and YYNGEE. The CDR3 DNA is TGTGCCAGCAGCGCGACTAGCGGGAGGTTAGAGACCCAGTACTTC. It yields the protein CASSATSGRLETQYF.

The gene calls are TRBV5-1 and TRBJ1-4; D not certain. CDR3 length equals 15 residues. Germline CDR1 and CDR2: SGHRS and YFSETQ. V lost 4 bases, J lost 0 bases, and 10 bases lay in between. The CDR3, as DNA: TGCGCCAGCAGCGGCAATATTGCAACTAATGAAAAACTGTTTTTT. Amino acid sequence: CASSGNIATNEKLFF.

This chain uses TRBV7-3 with TRBJ2-1; tentatively, D is TRBD1 (5 bases). Between the trimmed V and J ends, which lost 3 bases and 0 bases, there was a span of 15 bases. This CDR3 is built from 17 residues. Germline loops: CDR1 SGHTA, CDR2 FQGTGA. The CDR3 is CASSLAPQGSSYNEQFF. The CDR3 DNA follows: TGTGCCAGCAGCTTGGCTCCCCAGGGAAGCTCCTACAATGAGCAGTTCTTC.

V is TRBV15 and J is TRBJ2-7; D perhaps matches TRBD1 (6 bases). Germline CDR1 reads LNHNV; CDR2 reads YYDKDF (reference sequence). CDR3 size: 15 residues. The germline V and J ends were trimmed by 1 base and 6 bases, with 16 bases remaining between them. CDR3 in amino acids: CATSRAQLQGFEQYF. In DNA, the CDR3 is TGTGCCACCAGCAGAGCTCAGCTACAGGGCTTCGAGCAGTACTTC.

This clone came up a few times. Other DNA sequences in the sample encode the same CDR3. The V call is TRBV20-1, the J call TRBJ2-5, with 7 bases identical to TRBD2. Trimming removed 3 bases from V and 5 bases from J; junction bases left unmatched: 0. The CDR3 consists of 11 residues. The germline CDR1 and CDR2 sequences are DFQATT and SNEGSKA (reference sequence). CDR3 DNA: TGCAGTGCTAGGGGAGGGGAGACCCAGTACTTC. It codes for CSARGGETQYF.

This chain connects TRBV12-5 to TRBJ2-5; 8 bases line up with TRBD1. V shed 2 bases, J shed 4 bases, and the junction held 9 bases outside the gene matches. CDR1 is LGHNT and CDR2 is FRNRAP in the germline V gene. The CDR3 sequence is 16 residues long. This chain's CDR3 is CASGLSGTGRGETQYF. CDR3 coding DNA: TGTGCTAGTGGTTTGTCCGGGACAGGCCGAGGAGAGACCCAGTACTTC. Full variable domain (outside the CDR3, taken from reference TRBV12-5 and TRBJ2-5): DARVTQTPRHKVTEMGQEVTMRCQPILGHNTVFWYRQTMMQGLELLAYFRNRAPLDDSGMPKDRFSAEMPDATLATLKIQPSEPRDSAVYFCASGLSGTGRGETQYFGPGTRLLVL.

The rearrangement links TRBV7-2 to TRBJ2-7, with 9 bases identical to TRBD1. The V gene end was trimmed by 4 bases and the J gene end by 6 bases; junction bases not matched to a gene: 4. This CDR3 is built from 13 residues. The germline V gene has CDR1 SGHTA and CDR2 FQGNSA. CDR3 sequence: CASSSLDRGEQYF. DNA of the CDR3: TGTGCCAGCAGCTCCTTGGACAGGGGCGAGCAGTACTTC.

This clone turned up a few times. The rearrangement joins TRBV7-2 to TRBJ2-1; weak D call: TRBD2 (5 bases). The CDR3 extends over 15 amino acids. The V end was cut by 4 bases, the J end by 3 bases, with 13 bases between. The V gene's germline CDR1 is SGHTA and CDR2 FQGNSA. CDR3 region: CASSSSLVGYNEQFF. The CDR3 DNA sequence: TGTGCCAGCAGCTCCTCACTAGTGGGCTACAATGAGCAGTTCTTC.

The chain recombines TRBV2 with TRBJ1-6, with D possibly matching TRBD1 (6 bases). The CDR3 sequence is 13 residues long. Germline-derived CDR1 and CDR2 are SNHLY and FYNNEI. The V end was cut by 6 bases, the J end by 6 bases, with 9 bases between. The CDR3 nucleotides are TGTGCCAGCAGGCGAGGGGGTAATTCACCCCTCCACTTT. It codes for CASRRGGNSPLHF.

This clone was seen a few times. J is TRBJ2-3 and V is TRBV4-1, with a possible D match to TRBD2 (5 bases). From germline, CDR1 is MGHRA and CDR2 YSYEKL. The CDR3 has 14 residues. Deletions cut 1 base from V and 5 bases from J, with 10 bases between. CDR3 nucleotides: TGCGCCAGCAGCCAAGTGGTAGAGGGAGATACGCAGTATTTT. This encodes CASSQVVEGDTQYF.

This rearrangement joins TRBV7-6 to TRBJ2-7; possible D gene TRBD2, 5 bases. V shed 5 bases and J shed 3 bases, with 17 bases lying between them. The CDR3 runs 15 residues. Germline V gives CDR1 SGHVS, CDR2 FNYEAQ. The CDR3 sequence is CASSVPLGYYYEQYF. In nucleotides, the CDR3 is TGTGCCAGCAGCGTCCCACTAGGATACTACTACGAGCAGTACTTC.

V and J are TRBV19 and TRBJ1-1; 8 bases are a match to TRBD1. The ends lost 8 bases at V and 1 base at J; junction bases unmatched: 9. The CDR3 sequence is 15 residues long. Germline V lookup: CDR1 LNHDA, CDR2 SQIVND (reference sequence). The CDR3 protein is CASDDFTGGNTEAFF. As DNA, the CDR3 is TGTGCCAGTGACGATTTTACAGGGGGGAACACTGAAGCTTTCTTT.

The chain uses TRBV27 and TRBJ1-1, with D hard to call. Trimming took 5 bases from V and 0 from J, leaving 16 bases between them. This CDR3 is built from 16 residues. Germline V CDR1 and CDR2: MNHEY, SMNVEV (reference sequence). The CDR3, as DNA: TGTGCCAGCAGTGCCCGCCCGGGTTATTTGAACACTGAAGCTTTCTTT. It encodes CASSARPGYLNTEAFF.

The V call is TRBV9, the J call TRBJ1-3; no clear D. The germline CDR1 and CDR2 sequences are SGDLS and YYNGEE. This CDR3 is built from 16 residues. V was pared by 3 bases and J by 0 bases, with 13 bases between. The CDR3 reads CASSGPDGSSGNTIYF. CDR3 nucleotides: TGTGCCAGCAGCGGCCCGGACGGGAGCTCTGGAAACACCATATATTTT.

CDR3 sequence reads: CASSPDRGGEQYF. The CDR3 nucleotides read TGTGCCAGCAGCCCAGACAGGGGTGGGGAGCAGTACTTC. The chain links TRBV11-3 to TRBJ2-7, with 8 bases that match TRBD1. Germline CDR1 and CDR2: SGHNT and YENEEA. CDR3 length: 13 residues. The V and J ends lost 5 bases and 7 bases, in that order; junction bases with no gene match: 7.

CDR3 nucleotide sequence: TGTGCCGTACATTCGGGACTAGCGGGCTACGAGCAGTACTTC. Protein product: CAVHSGLAGYEQYF. The chain combines TRBV6-5 with TRBJ2-7, with 12 bases matching TRBD2. Germline CDR1 is MNHEY and CDR2 is SVGAGI. This CDR3 has 14 amino acids. Trimming took 11 bases from V and 3 from J; bases not matched to a gene: 8.

The chain has TRBV12-5 and TRBJ2-7; TRBD1 aligns across 7 bases. CDR3 size: 15 residues. Germline V gene sequence: CDR1 LGHNT, CDR2 FRNRAP. After removal of 5 bases from V and 1 base from J, the junction contained 8 bases not matched to a gene. CDR3 in amino acids: CASGRPGQDSYEQYF. DNA of the CDR3: TGTGCTAGTGGTCGCCCCGGACAGGATTCCTACGAGCAGTACTTC.

The rearrangement joins TRBV4-1 to TRBJ1-4; TRBD1 matches 7 bases. Germline-derived CDR1 and CDR2 are MGHRA and YSYEKL. The CDR3 has 21 residues. The trim removed 0 bases at V and 0 bases at J, leaving 16 bases unmatched. The CDR3 sequence: CASSQDWLGKGAYATNEKLFF. The CDR3 region has the DNA TGCGCCAGCAGCCAAGATTGGCTGGGGAAGGGGGCCTATGCAACTAATGAAAAACTGTTTTTT.

With respect to this clone: The junction departs from the called germline gene at one end, perhaps through a read error. The chain employs TRBV4-1 and TRBJ2-3; 7 bases match TRBD2. The V gene's germline CDR1 is MGHRA and CDR2 YSYEKL. The CDR3 totals 17 residues. The CDR3 DNA reads TGCGCCAGCAGCCTCCTACCCAGCGGGGCCGGGGCAGATACGCAGTGTTTT. This gives the protein CASSLLPSGAGADTQCF.

The V and J genes are TRBV20-1 and TRBJ2-7, with 7 positions matching TRBD1. The CDR3 runs 16 residues. The germline gives CDR1 DFQATT, CDR2 SNEGSKA (reference sequence). The V gene end was trimmed by 3 bases and the J gene end by 3 bases; junction bases not matched to a gene: 14. This CDR3 is CSASPTPGTEVYEQYF. CDR3 bases: TGCAGTGCTAGTCCCACTCCCGGGACAGAGGTCTACGAGCAGTACTTC.

In nucleotides, the CDR3 is TGTGCCAGCAGCTTAGACGGATCAGGCGTTGCGTCACCCCTCCACTTT. It codes for CASSLDGSGVASPLHF. The V gene is TRBV11-2, the J gene TRBJ1-6; D is ambiguous. The CDR3 is made up of 16 amino acids. Germline loops: CDR1 SGHAT, CDR2 FQNNGV. The ends were cut back, 0 bases at V and 10 bases at J, with 16 bases in the middle.

The CDR3 protein is CASSPTGAVYEQYF. Written as DNA, the CDR3 is TGCGCCAGCAGCCCTACAGGGGCTGTCTACGAGCAGTACTTC. The V gene is TRBV5-1, the J gene TRBJ2-7; 7 nucleotides line up with TRBD1. J lost 3 bases, V lost 4 bases, and 7 bases had no gene match. Germline V gives CDR1 SGHRS, CDR2 YFSETQ. The CDR3 consists of 14 residues.

The CDR3 loop is CASMIAGGDTQYF. CDR3 nucleotide sequence: TGCGCCAGCATGATAGCGGGAGGGGATACGCAGTATTTT. The chain uses TRBV5-1 and TRBJ2-3; 11 bases fit TRBD2. With V trimmed by 6 bases and J by 6 bases, 3 bases remained unmatched. CDR1 SGHRS and CDR2 YFSETQ come from the germline V gene. This CDR3 has 13 amino acids.

A single count supports this clone. The chain links TRBV6-5 to TRBJ2-7, with a weak D call TRBD1 (6 bases). V gave up 5 bases and J gave up 5 bases, with 10 bases separating them. This CDR3 has 12 residues. Germline lookup yields CDR1 MNHEY and CDR2 SVGAGI. The CDR3 sequence: CASSRNRDEQYF. CDR3 coding DNA: TGTGCCAGCAGTCGTAACAGGGACGAGCAGTACTTC.

V gene TRBV2 combines with J gene TRBJ2-3, with D possibly matching TRBD2 (6 bases). CDR3 length equals 15 residues. With 7 bases removed from V and 5 bases from J, the gap between germline ends came to 19 bases. Per the germline V gene, CDR1 is SNHLY and CDR2 is FYNNEI. The CDR3 nucleotides are TGTGCCAGCACCCCCCTAAGGGGAGGAGAAGATACGCAGTATTTT. Amino acids: CASTPLRGGEDTQYF.

The V call is TRBV21-1, the J call TRBJ1-2; the D call of TRBD1 is as the table states it, not checked on the DNA. TRBV21-1 is described as a pseudogene. This CDR3 region has 17 residues. The DNA for the CDR3 is TGTGCCAGCAGCAAAGCCCCGACGGACAGCCCCGTCTATGGCTACACCTTC. This sequence encodes CASSKAPTDSPVYGYTF.